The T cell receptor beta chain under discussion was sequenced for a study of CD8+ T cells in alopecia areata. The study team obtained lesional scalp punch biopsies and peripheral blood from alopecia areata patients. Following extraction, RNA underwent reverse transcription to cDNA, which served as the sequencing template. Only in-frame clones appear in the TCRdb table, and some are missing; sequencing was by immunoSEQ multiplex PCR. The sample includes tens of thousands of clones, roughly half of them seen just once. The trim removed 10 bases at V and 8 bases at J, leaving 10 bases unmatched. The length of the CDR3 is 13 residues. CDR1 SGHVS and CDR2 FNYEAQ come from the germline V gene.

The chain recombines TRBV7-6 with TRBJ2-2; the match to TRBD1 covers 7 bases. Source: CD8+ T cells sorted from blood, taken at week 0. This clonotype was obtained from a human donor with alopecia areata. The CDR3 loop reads CATTQGGLGELFF. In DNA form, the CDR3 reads TGTGCCACTACCCAAGGGGGCCTAGGGGAGCTGTTTTTT.